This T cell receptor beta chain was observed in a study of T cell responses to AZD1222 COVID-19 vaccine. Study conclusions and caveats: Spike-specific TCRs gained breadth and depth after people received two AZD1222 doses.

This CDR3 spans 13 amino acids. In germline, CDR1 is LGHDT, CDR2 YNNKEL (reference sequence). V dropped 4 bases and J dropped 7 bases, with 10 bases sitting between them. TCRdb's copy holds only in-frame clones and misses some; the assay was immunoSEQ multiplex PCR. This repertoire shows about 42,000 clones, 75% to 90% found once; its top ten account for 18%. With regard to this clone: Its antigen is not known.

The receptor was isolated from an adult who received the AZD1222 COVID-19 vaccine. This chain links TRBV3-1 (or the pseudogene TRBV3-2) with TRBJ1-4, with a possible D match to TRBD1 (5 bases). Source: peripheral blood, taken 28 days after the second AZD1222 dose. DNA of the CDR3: TGTGCCAGCAGCCGAGGCAGGGCTGAAAAACTGTTTTTT. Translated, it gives CASSRGRAEKLFF.